These 24 T cell receptor beta chains originate from one sample sequenced in a study of regulatory T cells in long-lasting Graves disease. The authors built TCR beta libraries using iRepertoire HTBI primers and Arm-PCR of CDR3 regions. TCRdb analysed the multiplex PCR reads with MiXCR anew, one entry per CDR3 protein. The sample gives some 300,000 distinct CDR3 sequences, 20% to 25% of which show up once; roughly three fifths is in the top ten. Time point: persistent/refractory GD, antithyroid drugs over 5 years with positive TRAb. Generation of the TCR library employed RNA extracted from PBMCs. The sample in question was peripheral blood mononuclear cells (PBMCs), obtained when the disease was refractory, from a patient treated with antithyroid drugs. The receptors here all came from a female donor with Graves disease.

The gene calls are TRBV7-9 and TRBJ2-5; 10 bases match TRBD2. Looked up from germline, CDR1 is SEHNR and CDR2 is FQNEAQ (reference sequence). V lost 5 bases, J lost 5 bases, and 11 bases stayed unmatched. The CDR3 is 16 residues long. CDR3 protein: CASSTEREGWLETQYF. CDR3 bases: TGTGCCAGCAGCACTGAGCGGGAGGGGTGGCTCGAGACCCAGTACTTC.

This rearrangement joins TRBV4-1 to TRBJ1-1; weak D call: TRBD1 (5 bases). The CDR3 consists of 15 residues. Deletions cut 3 bases from V and 5 bases from J, with 16 bases between. Germline assignment: CDR1 MGHRA and CDR2 YSYEKL. The chain's CDR3 is CASSHPGTGGTEAFF. Here the CDR3 DNA reads TGCGCCAGCAGCCACCCCGGGACGGGCGGGACTGAAGCTTTCTTT.

This clonotype was counted between two and nine times. This chain uses TRBV15 with TRBJ2-4, with 9 positions matching TRBD2. The CDR3 contains 16 residues. J was trimmed by 7 bases and V by 0 bases; bases with no gene match: 7. Germline loops: CDR1 LNHNV, CDR2 YYDKDF (reference sequence). The CDR3: CATSRDRAGGPNIQYF. The DNA of the CDR3 is TGTGCCACCAGCAGAGATAGGGCGGGAGGGCCGAACATTCAGTACTTC.

This clonotype was counted ten times or more. The chain joins TRBV28 to TRBJ1-5, with unresolved D. Trimming left V 3 bases short and J 5 bases short, with 8 bases between. Germline CDR1 MDHEN, CDR2 SYDVKM. CDR3 size: 13 residues. DNA for the CDR3: TGTGCCAGCAGTTTGCCCGATTATCAGCCCCAGCATTTT. This codes for CASSLPDYQPQHF.

This clonotype was detected many times. The V gene is TRBV3-1, the J gene TRBJ1-4; the D gene is possibly TRBD1 (5 bases). The CDR3 has 14 residues. Trimming took 4 bases from V and 6 from J, leaving 12 bases between them. Germline V gene sequence: CDR1 LGHDT, CDR2 YNNKEL (reference sequence). DNA of the CDR3: TGTGCCAGCAGCCCGGGGGGAGGCGATGAAAAACTGTTTTTT. Translation gives CASSPGGGDEKLFF.

This clonotype was counted ten times or more. The J gene is TRBJ2-7, the V gene TRBV28; D unresolved. V shed 3 bases and J shed 4 bases, with 4 bases lying between them. The CDR3 has 11 amino acids. Germline CDR1 is MDHEN and CDR2 is SYDVKM. The CDR3 bases are TGTGCCAGCAGTTTCCGTTACGAGCAGTACTTC. Its protein is CASSFRYEQYF.

This clonotype has at least ten counts. The chain links TRBV12-3 or TRBV12-4 to TRBJ1-5, with D unclear. V lost 1 base and J 3 bases, leaving 7 bases between the germline ends. CDR3 length: 14 amino acids. The DNA of the CDR3 is TGTGCCAGCAGTTTAGAGGCCTACAATCAGCCCCAGCATTTT. As protein: CASSLEAYNQPQHF.

This clonotype was seen a handful of times. Sequence at one end of the junction differs from germline and may be a read error. The rearrangement joins TRBV28 to TRBJ2-7; TRBD2 aligns across 13 bases. The CDR3 has 15 residues. Germline CDR1 and CDR2: MDHEN and SYDVKM. CDR3 in amino acids: CVSSQLAGGHDEQYF. The CDR3 bases are TGTGTCAGCAGCCAACTAGCGGGAGGGCACGACGAGCAGTACTTC.

This clonotype was seen ten or more times. The chain employs TRBV28 and TRBJ1-6; D possibly corresponds to TRBD1 (6 bases). Between the trimmed V and J ends, which lost 2 bases and 3 bases, there was a span of 17 bases. This CDR3 has 18 residues. CDR1 is MDHEN, CDR2 SYDVKM, per germline. The CDR3 sequence: CASSLAHPTGVYNSPLHF. CDR3 DNA: TGTGCCAGCAGTTTAGCCCACCCGACAGGTGTCTATAATTCACCCCTCCACTTT.

In the case of this clonotype: This may come from a read error, since a much larger clone is one base off. This chain joins TRBV6-1 and TRBJ2-1; 8 positions match TRBD2. Germline V CDR1 and CDR2: MNHNS, SASEGT. This CDR3 has 15 amino acids. The CDR3 nucleotides read TGTGCCAGCGGAAGAGCGGGAGTCACCTACAATGAGCAGTCCTTC. Translation: CASGRAGVTYNEQSF.

CDR3 bases: TGTGCCAGCAGTTACTTCGGGGAGGGACCGCCCCAGCATTTT. Its protein product is CASSYFGEGPPQHF. The chain recombines TRBV6-5 with TRBJ1-5; possibly TRBD1 for D (5 bases). With 1 base removed from V and 9 bases from J, the gap between germline ends came to 13 bases. In germline, CDR1 is MNHEY, CDR2 SVGAGI. CDR3 length: 14 residues.

This clonotype was detected only a few times. J is TRBJ2-7 and V is TRBV7-9, with D perhaps TRBD2 (8 bases). Trimming left V 1 base short and J 2 bases short, with 12 bases between. Germline loops: CDR1 SEHNR, CDR2 FQNEAQ (reference sequence). This CDR3 is 15 amino acids long. The CDR3 sequence: CASSLGQGLAYEQYF. In nucleotides, the CDR3 is TGTGCCAGCAGCTTAGGACAGGGACTAGCCTACGAGCAGTACTTC.

In this sample, this clonotype turned up a few times. The chain employs TRBV18 and TRBJ1-6, with 7 bases aligning to TRBD1. The germline CDR1 and CDR2 sequences are KGHSH and LQKENI. There are 14 residues in the CDR3. J lost 7 bases, V lost 3 bases, and 3 bases had no gene match. CDR3 protein: CASSPRDRNSPLHF. The CDR3 DNA sequence: TGTGCCAGCTCACCCCGGGACAGAAATTCACCCCTCCACTTT.

This chain uses TRBV19 with TRBJ2-7; 11 bases are a match to TRBD2. Unmatched junction bases numbered 9, after V lost 5 bases and J lost 6 bases. The CDR3 spans 15 residues. Germline V CDR1 and CDR2: LNHDA, SQIVND (reference sequence). The CDR3 DNA reads TGTGCCAGTAGTCCCCAACTAGCGGGAGTCGGCGAGCAGTACTTC. Its protein product is CASSPQLAGVGEQYF. Complete variable domain (other parts from reference TRBV19 and TRBJ2-7): DGGITQSPKYLFRKEGQNVTLSCEQNLNHDAMYWYRQDPGQGLRLIYYSQIVNDFQKGDIAEGYSVSREKKESFPLTVTSAQKNPTAFYLCASSPQLAGVGEQYFGPGTRLTVT.

The rearrangement joins TRBV6-2 or TRBV6-3 to TRBJ1-4; D call uncertain. Germline CDR1 and CDR2: MNHEY and SVGEGT. The CDR3 has 16 residues. With 0 bases removed from V and 5 bases from J, the gap between germline ends came to 13 bases. The CDR3 protein is CASSYSIGTVNEKLFF. The CDR3 nucleotides are TGTGCCAGCAGTTACTCGATCGGAACCGTGAATGAAAAACTGTTTTTT.

The chain employs TRBV4-1 and TRBJ2-1, with 8 bases fitting TRBD2. Germline values: CDR1 MGHRA, CDR2 YSYEKL. V trimming: 1 base; J trimming: 8 bases; junction bases outside the gene matches: 13. The CDR3 spans 17 residues. This CDR3 reads CASSQVLGSGSGHEQFF. CDR3 DNA sequence: TGCGCCAGCAGCCAAGTCCTCGGGAGCGGGAGTGGGCATGAGCAGTTCTTC.

The V call is TRBV9, the J call TRBJ2-1; D might be TRBD1 or TRBD2, each matching 5 bases. The CDR3 is 14 residues long. Germline V gene data show CDR1 as SGDLS and CDR2 as YYNGEE. The V gene lost 4 bases and the J gene lost 10 bases, with 18 bases spanning the gap. DNA for the CDR3: TGTGCCAGCAGCCCCCCGGGGCAGCAGTACGAGCAGTTCTTC. Translating gives CASSPPGQQYEQFF. Full variable domain (remainder filled in from reference TRBV9 and TRBJ2-1): DSGVTQTPKHLITATGQRVTLRCSPRSGDLSVYWYQQSLDQGLQFLIQYYNGEERAKGNILERFSAQQFPDLHSELNLSSLELGDSALYFCASSPPGQQYEQFFGPGTRLTVL.

The rearrangement links TRBV7-2 to TRBJ2-7; 10 bases map to TRBD1. Germline CDR1 SGHTA, CDR2 FQGNSA. The CDR3 is made up of 17 amino acids. The ends lost 5 bases at V and 4 bases at J; junction bases unmatched: 14. The CDR3, as DNA: TGTGCCAGCAGCCCAGGGGGATGGGGACAGGGGATATACGAGCAGTACTTC. Its translation: CASSPGGWGQGIYEQYF.

This clonotype was observed at least ten times. This rearrangement joins TRBV7-2 to TRBJ2-1; TRBD1 aligns across 8 bases. V dropped 3 bases and J dropped 4; count of bases not matched to a gene: 8. Germline CDR1 is SGHTA and CDR2 is FQGNSA. There are 16 residues in the CDR3. CDR3 amino acids: CASSLSSRQGYNEQFF. The CDR3, as DNA: TGTGCCAGCAGCTTGTCTTCGAGACAGGGGTACAATGAGCAGTTCTTC.

About this clonotype: A much larger clone differs by one base, so this may be a read error. J is TRBJ2-7 and V is TRBV11-2; 7 nucleotides line up with TRBD2. After removal of 6 bases from V and 2 bases from J, the junction contained 7 bases not matched to a gene. Germline CDR1 SGHAT, CDR2 FQNNGV. This CDR3 comprises 14 residues. The chain's CDR3 is CASRQLALTYEQYF. In nucleotides, the CDR3 is TGTGCCAGCAGGCAACTAGCGCTTACCTACGAGCAGTACTTC.

This clonotype was seen ten or more times. The genes are TRBV28 and TRBJ1-5; D gene ambiguous. V shed 4 bases and J shed 7 bases, with 14 bases lying between them. Germline CDR1 and CDR2: MDHEN and SYDVKM. This CDR3 region has 14 residues. CDR3 DNA: TGTGCCAGCAGTTCACTTTGGTCGGGACAGCCCCAGCATTTT. Translating gives CASSSLWSGQPQHF.

This clonotype came up many times. The rearrangement uses TRBV19 and TRBJ2-5, with D possibly being TRBD1 or TRBD2 (5 bases each). Between the trimmed V and J ends, which lost 6 bases and 3 bases, there was a span of 11 bases. Germline CDR1 is LNHDA and CDR2 is SQIVND (reference sequence). This CDR3 spans 13 amino acids. The CDR3 DNA sequence: TGTGCCAGTAGCGGGACGGCGAAAGAGACCCAGTACTTC. Translating gives CASSGTAKETQYF.

This clonotype was picked up many times. V usage is TRBV6-5 and J usage is TRBJ1-2; D is unresolved. The CDR3 spans 13 residues. V was trimmed by 4 bases and J by 8 bases, leaving 14 bases between them. Per germline, CDR1 MNHEY and CDR2 SVGAGI. CDR3 coding DNA: TGTGCCAGCAGTTTAGGACCTGTTCGCGGCTACACCTTC. Amino acid sequence: CASSLGPVRGYTF.

This clonotype was seen only a few times. The chain recombines TRBV7-9 with TRBJ2-5; D gene unclear. CDR1 and CDR2 (germline): SEHNR, FQNEAQ (reference sequence). The CDR3 is made up of 13 amino acids. V gave up 1 base and J gave up 5 bases, with 8 bases separating them. This CDR3 reads CASSLEVVETQYF. The CDR3 nucleotides are TGTGCCAGCAGCTTAGAAGTTGTGGAGACCCAGTACTTC.